These T cell receptor beta chains were read from a single sample in a study of shared clonotypes between healthy human individuals. The assay was immunoSEQ multiplex PCR, and TCRdb's table has in-frame clones only and misses some. The sample lists approximately 1,000,000 clones; around 77% were seen once. The sample comprised memory CD4+ T cells from PBMCs. The receptors were sampled from a man aged 18 to 30 in good health. Some clones in this sample may be carry-over from other donors' samples. Both conserved end residues are part of each CDR3. D genes are given only for firm matches. Where a row states a size, it is once, few, many or the class of an expanded clone; other rows omit it.

>TRBV19|.|14|.|TRBJ1-1
CASIGTRRNTEAFF
TGTGCCAGTATTGGGACCAGAAGAAACACTGAAGCTTTCTTT
>TRBV5-4|.|15|TRBD2|TRBJ2-3
CASSLELAEGDTQYF
TGTGCCAGCAGCTTGGAACTAGCGGAGGGGGATACGCAGTATTTT
>TRBV15|many|14|.|TRBJ1-4
CATSPRGLSEKLFF
TGTGCCACCAGCCCAAGGGGACTTAGTGAAAAACTGTTTTTT
>TRBV4-2|.|17|TRBD2|TRBJ2-1
CASSQNPNLAGYNEQFF
TGTGCCAGCAGCCAAAATCCAAACCTAGCGGGTTACAATGAGCAGTTCTTC
>TRBV5-8|once|16|.|TRBJ2-1
CASRPPPGTPYNEQFF
TGTGCCAGCAGGCCGCCCCCGGGGACCCCCTACAATGAGCAGTTCTTC
>TRBV7-2|once|15|TRBD2|TRBJ2-1
CASSPSGGEYNEQFF
TGTGCCAGCAGCCCTAGCGGGGGAGAATACAATGAGCAGTTCTTC
>TRBV15|once|18|.|TRBJ1-5
CATSRDAGGRGLNQPQHF
TGTGCCACCAGCAGAGATGCAGGAGGGAGGGGCTTGAATCAGCCCCAGCATTTT
>TRBV5-1|.|15|TRBD2|TRBJ2-1
CASSSGLADHNEQFF
TGCGCCAGCAGCTCTGGACTAGCGGACCACAATGAGCAGTTCTTC
>TRBV28|.|12|.|TRBJ2-5
CASSPYYPPQYF
TGTGCCAGCAGTCCATATTACCCTCCCCAGTACTTC
>TRBV4-3|.|17|TRBD2|TRBJ2-3
CASSPGTSGRSTDTQYF
TGCGCCAGCAGCCCGGGGACTAGCGGGAGGAGCACAGATACGCAGTATTTT
>TRBV5-1|.|15|.|TRBJ2-7
CASSWGPGGGDEQYF
TGCGCCAGCAGCTGGGGGCCGGGGGGCGGCGACGAGCAGTACTTC
>TRBV29-1|.|13|.|TRBJ2-5
CSVEPGFQETQYF
TGCAGCGTTGAGCCGGGATTTCAAGAGACCCAGTACTTC
>TRBV28|.|14|.|TRBJ2-4
CASSRRAPRGIQYF
TGTGCCAGCAGTCGCCGGGCCCCACGCGGCATTCAGTACTTC
>TRBV28|.|16|TRBD2|TRBJ2-7
CASSLSGLAASYEQYF
TGTGCCAGCAGTTTATCGGGACTAGCGGCATCCTACGAGCAGTACTTC